One T cell receptor (beta chain) is described in this entry. The antigen is not known. TCRdb ran MiXCR on the reads and lists one entry per CDR3 protein. The top ten hold around 9.5% of the sample, which has about 260,000 distinct CDR3 sequences, roughly an eighth seen once. The sample belongs to a study of T cell repertoires in cytomegalovirus infection. General observations from the study: HLA-C-restricted CMV-specific TCR beta clonotypes prevailed in the ex vivo response.

V was clipped by 8 bases and J by 9 bases, with 17 bases between them. This CDR3 has 14 amino acids. Germline assignment: CDR1 LGHNA and CDR2 YNFKEQ. Material: PBMCs. The rearrangement joins TRBV4-2 to TRBJ1-6, with D uncertain. The sequence was collected from a human donor in good health (CMV status not recorded). Some clones in this sample may be carry-over from other donors' samples. The CDR3 sequence: CASSTGSAASPLHF. The CDR3 DNA reads TGTGCCAGCTCGACGGGCTCCGCGGCTTCACCCCTCCACTTT.